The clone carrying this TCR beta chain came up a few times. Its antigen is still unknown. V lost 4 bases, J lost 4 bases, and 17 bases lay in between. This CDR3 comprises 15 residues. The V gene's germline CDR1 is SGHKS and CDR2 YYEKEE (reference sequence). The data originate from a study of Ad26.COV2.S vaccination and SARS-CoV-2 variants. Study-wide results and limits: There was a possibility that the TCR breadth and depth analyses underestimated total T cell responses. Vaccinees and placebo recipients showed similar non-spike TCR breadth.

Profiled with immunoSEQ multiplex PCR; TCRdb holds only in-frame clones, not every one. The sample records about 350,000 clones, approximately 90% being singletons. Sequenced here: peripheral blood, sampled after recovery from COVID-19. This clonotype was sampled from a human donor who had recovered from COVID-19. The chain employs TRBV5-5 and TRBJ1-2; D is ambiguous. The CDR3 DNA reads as TGTGCCAGCAGCACTATCGATTCCCTAACCTATGGCTACACCTTC. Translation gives CASSTIDSLTYGYTF. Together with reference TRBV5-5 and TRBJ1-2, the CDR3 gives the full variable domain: DAGVTQSPTHLIKTRGQQVTLRCSPISGHKSVSWYQQVLGQGPQFIFQYYEKEERGRGNFPDRFSARQFPNYSSELNVNALLLGDSALYLCASSTIDSLTYGYTFGSGTRLTVV.